The next 29 T cell receptor beta chains were all read from a single sample in a study of beta chain features in type 1 diabetes (dated by TCRdb to about 2018). Receptor amplification or capture employed the immunoSEQ multiplex PCR assay. The High Capacity cDNA Reverse Transcription Kit was used to reverse transcribe all of the isolated RNA, meaning that expressed TCRB transcripts were what got sequenced. Here the immuneACCESS table is served through TCRdb, limited to in-frame sequences with V and J called. Missing clones are a known gap in these copies; in checked studies unresolved V genes cover under half, and the rest lacks a known reason. The sample table shows 200,000 to 250,000 clones, and around 10% are seen once. Approximately 0.03% of the sample comes from the top ten. Sequenced material: naive CD4+ T cells from blood. In light of the paper, this sample's cell subset or site label describes: true naive CD4+ T cells. The source of these receptors is a woman in her late teens or twenties in good health.

This clone came up a few times. The sample holds other DNA sequences that translate to the same CDR3. V usage is TRBV6-5 and J usage is TRBJ1-2; TRBD1 matches 7 bases. Trimming took 0 bases from V and 1 from J; bases not matched to a gene: 2. The length of the CDR3 is 15 residues. Germline V lookup: CDR1 MNHEY, CDR2 SVGAGI. The CDR3 spells CASSYSRQGNYGYTF. In DNA form, the CDR3 reads TGTGCCAGCAGTTACTCGAGACAGGGTAACTATGGCTACACCTTC.

This clone occurred many times. The rearrangement joins TRBV7-9 to TRBJ2-4; D is perhaps TRBD1 (5 bases). The CDR3 runs to 13 residues. Germline assignment: CDR1 SEHNR and CDR2 FQNEAQ (reference sequence). The ends were cut back, 1 base at V and 8 bases at J, with 9 bases in the middle. DNA for the CDR3: TGTGCCAGCAGCTTAGGGGGCTTTGACATTCAGTACTTC. Encoded protein: CASSLGGFDIQYF.

This clone appeared a few times. V gene TRBV19 combines with J gene TRBJ1-5; D is unclear. Germline V CDR1 and CDR2: LNHDA, SQIVND (reference sequence). Trimming took 5 bases from V and 0 from J, leaving 8 bases between them. There are 14 residues in the CDR3. CDR3 protein: CASSAGYSNQPQHF. The CDR3 coding sequence is TGTGCCAGTAGTGCCGGTTATAGCAATCAGCCCCAGCATTTT.

This clone has a count of ten or more. This chain joins TRBV30 and TRBJ2-3, with 8 bases lining up with TRBD2. The V and J ends lost 4 bases and 0 bases, in that order; junction bases with no gene match: 0. The CDR3 contains 13 residues. Germline assignment: CDR1 GTSNPN and CDR2 SVGIG (reference sequence). DNA for the CDR3: TGTGCCTGGACTAGCGGGAGCACAGATACGCAGTATTTT. Translated: CAWTSGSTDTQYF.

The rearrangement links TRBV18 to TRBJ2-4; 8 bases align to TRBD1. Germline V gives CDR1 KGHSH, CDR2 LQKENI. J lost 3 bases, V lost 3 bases, and 10 bases had no gene match. The CDR3 runs to 17 residues. As DNA, the CDR3 is TGTGCCAGCTCACCCTTACCAGGACAGGGCCGCAAAAACATTCAGTACTTC. Translating it yields CASSPLPGQGRKNIQYF.

The chain's CDR3 is CASTERLVDEQFF. The CDR3 nucleotides read TGTGCCAGCACCGAAAGACTAGTCGATGAGCAGTTCTTC. V usage is TRBV7-9 and J usage is TRBJ2-1, with D tentatively TRBD2 (6 bases). V was pared by 7 bases and J by 8 bases, with 15 bases between. The germline V gene encodes CDR1 SEHNR and CDR2 FQNEAQ (reference sequence). This CDR3 contains 13 residues.

J is TRBJ2-2 and V is TRBV6-5; weak D call: TRBD1 (6 bases). The CDR3 runs to 15 residues. Trimming pared 8 bases from V and 3 bases from J, leaving 16 bases between. Germline lookup yields CDR1 MNHEY and CDR2 SVGAGI. The CDR3 nucleotides read TGTGCCAGCTCGTTCTCTCCAGGGGACACCGGGGAGCTGTTTTTT. This encodes CASSFSPGDTGELFF.

This clone was counted at least ten times. The V and J genes are TRBV30 and TRBJ2-3, with TRBD1 matching 12 bases. Germline CDR1 reads GTSNPN; CDR2 reads SVGIG (reference sequence). The V gene end was trimmed by 7 bases and the J gene end by 6 bases; junction bases not matched to a gene: 8. The CDR3 runs 14 residues. CDR3 sequence: CAYAGTGGWDTQYF. The CDR3 DNA reads TGTGCCTACGCCGGGACAGGGGGCTGGGATACGCAGTATTTT.

This rearrangement joins TRBV4-2 to TRBJ2-4, with TRBD2 matching over 16 bases. Germline values: CDR1 LGHNA, CDR2 YNFKEQ. This CDR3 comprises 20 residues. V was clipped by 1 base and J by 0 bases; unmatched bases: 6. The CDR3 coding sequence is TGTGCCAGCAGCCAAGCCCCGGGACTAGCGGGAGGGATAGCCAAAAACATTCAGTACTTC. Translation: CASSQAPGLAGGIAKNIQYF.

This clone has a handful of counts. The chain is built from TRBV7-9 and TRBJ2-1; maybe TRBD1 (6 bases). The CDR3 spans 15 residues. With 1 base removed from V and 2 bases from J, the gap between germline ends came to 9 bases. The germline V gene has CDR1 SEHNR and CDR2 FQNEAQ (reference sequence). CDR3 amino acids: CASSLEQGTYNEQFF. In DNA, the CDR3 is TGTGCCAGCAGCTTAGAACAGGGTACCTACAATGAGCAGTTCTTC.

V and J are TRBV5-4 and TRBJ2-5, with D unresolved. V dropped 0 bases and J dropped 0 bases, with 6 bases sitting between them. The CDR3 sequence is 14 residues long. CDR1 is SGHNT and CDR2 is YYREEE in the germline V gene (reference sequence). DNA for the CDR3: TGTGCCAGCAGCTTGGTTCGGGACCAAGAGACCCAGTACTTC. As protein: CASSLVRDQETQYF.

The rearrangement joins TRBV6-1 to TRBJ2-2; TRBD2 is a possible D gene (5 bases). The germline gives CDR1 MNHNS, CDR2 SASEGT. The V end was cut by 5 bases, the J end by 4 bases, with 11 bases between. This CDR3 has 14 amino acids. CDR3 nucleotides: TGTGCCAGCAGTAAAGGGAGTCGCACCGGGGAGCTGTTTTTT. The encoded protein is CASSKGSRTGELFF.

This clone was recorded a few times. The CDR3 DNA is TGTGCCAGCAGCTTAGATAGACAGGGGGTCTATGGCTACACCTTC. Its translation: CASSLDRQGVYGYTF. The chain uses TRBV13 and TRBJ1-2, with 9 bases that match TRBD1. Germline CDR1 reads PRHDT; CDR2 reads FYEKMQ (reference sequence). The CDR3 runs to 15 residues. The trim removed 1 base at V and 4 bases at J, leaving 4 bases unmatched. Full variable domain (rest looked up from reference TRBV13 and TRBJ1-2): AAGVIQSPRHLIKEKRETATLKCYPIPRHDTVYWYQQGPGQDPQFLISFYEKMQSDKGSIPDRFSAQQFSDYHSELNMSSLELGDSALYFCASSLDRQGVYGYTFGSGTRLTVV.

The table lists this clone with a few counts. V and J are TRBV5-1 and TRBJ2-1; TRBD2 agrees at 9 bases. The germline V gene has CDR1 SGHRS and CDR2 YFSETQ. This CDR3 is built from 16 residues. The V segment lost 4 bases and the J segment 7 bases; nucleotides outside the gene matches: 12. The CDR3 DNA follows: TGCGCCAGCAGCCAGGAGGTTTCTAGCGGGAATAATGAGCAGTTCTTC. Protein sequence: CASSQEVSSGNNEQFF.

This chain uses TRBV29-1 with TRBJ2-7; 10 bases fit TRBD1. From germline, CDR1 is SQVTM and CDR2 ANQGSEA. V lost 7 bases and J lost 4; bases outside the gene matches: 10. The CDR3 has 14 residues. The CDR3 DNA reads TGCAGCGCCGGACGGGACAGGGGTATGTACGAGCAGTACTTC. It is translated as CSAGRDRGMYEQYF.

This chain links TRBV9 with TRBJ2-5, with TRBD1 matching over 7 bases. The CDR3 is 14 residues long. Trimming at V came to 4 bases and at J to 0 bases, leaving 3 bases not matched to a gene. Germline V gene data show CDR1 as SGDLS and CDR2 as YYNGEE. The CDR3 here is CASSPGTDQETQYF. CDR3 bases: TGTGCCAGCAGCCCAGGGACAGACCAAGAGACCCAGTACTTC.

J is TRBJ2-7 and V is TRBV7-8; 9 bases are a match to TRBD2. The CDR3 consists of 17 residues. Trimming removed 5 bases from V and 0 bases from J; junction bases left unmatched: 11. Germline CDR1 reads SGHVS; CDR2 reads FQNEAQ. The CDR3 bases are TGTGCCAGCAGCAGTAGCGGGGGTCTAGACTACTCCTACGAGCAGTACTTC. Amino acids: CASSSSGGLDYSYEQYF. The full variable domain, with the rest looked up from reference TRBV7-8 and TRBJ2-7, is GAGVSQSPRYKVAKRGQDVALRCDPISGHVSLFWYQQALGQGPEFLTYFQNEAQLDKSGLPSDRFFAERPEGSVSTLKIQRTQQEDSAVYLCASSSSGGLDYSYEQYFGPGTRLTVT.

The chain couples TRBV5-5 to TRBJ1-4; D gene ambiguous. Germline CDR1 reads SGHKS; CDR2 reads YYEKEE (reference sequence). This CDR3 contains 12 residues. V was clipped by 4 bases and J by 7 bases, with 8 bases between them. Here the CDR3 reads CASSTSGEKLFF. CDR3 DNA: TGTGCCAGCAGCACCTCGGGTGAAAAACTGTTTTTT.

This chain links TRBV30 with TRBJ2-1; 9 bases map to TRBD2. Germline V lookup: CDR1 GTSNPN, CDR2 SVGIG (reference sequence). This CDR3 region has 14 residues. Trimming took 4 bases from V and 4 from J; bases not matched to a gene: 5. The CDR3 protein is CAWTTSGRYNEQFF. As DNA, the CDR3 is TGTGCCTGGACCACTAGCGGGCGATACAATGAGCAGTTCTTC.

The sample holds a few counts of this clone. The DNA of the CDR3 is TGTGCCAGCAATTCGTTGGGGGGGGACACCGGGGAGCTGTTTTTT. It translates to CASNSLGGDTGELFF. The chain employs TRBV2 and TRBJ2-2; 7 bases match TRBD2. The CDR3 extends over 15 amino acids. Germline V gives CDR1 SNHLY, CDR2 FYNNEI. V dropped 7 bases and J dropped 3; count of bases not matched to a gene: 8.

In its sample, this clone was seen a few times. This chain uses TRBV7-2 with TRBJ1-2; D call uncertain. The CDR3 consists of 13 residues. The V end lost 5 bases, the J end lost 0 bases, and 7 bases lay between the germline ends. Germline V CDR1 and CDR2: SGHTA, FQGNSA. The CDR3 here is CASSRETNYGYTF. The CDR3 region has the DNA TGTGCCAGCAGCAGAGAGACTAACTATGGCTACACCTTC.

This chain uses TRBV27 with TRBJ1-5, with 7 bases that match TRBD1. There are 14 residues in the CDR3. Unmatched junction bases numbered 6, after V lost 7 bases and J lost 3 bases. Germline V gives CDR1 MNHEY, CDR2 SMNVEV (reference sequence). This CDR3 is CASTRQGVNQPQHF. DNA of the CDR3: TGTGCCAGCACTCGGCAGGGGGTCAATCAGCCCCAGCATTTT.

This clone was detected only a few times. This chain uses TRBV19 with TRBJ1-5, with a possible D match to TRBD1 (6 bases). Looked up from germline, CDR1 is LNHDA and CDR2 is SQIVND (reference sequence). The CDR3 length is 13 residues. The ends were cut back, 8 bases at V and 5 bases at J, with 13 bases in the middle. The CDR3 sequence: CASSTGSDQPQHF. CDR3 sequence (DNA): TGTGCCAGTTCAACAGGGAGCGATCAGCCCCAGCATTTT.

The chain uses TRBV7-9 and TRBJ1-2; TRBD1 matches 9 bases. Germline V gives CDR1 SEHNR, CDR2 FQNEAQ (reference sequence). The V gene end was trimmed by 2 bases and the J gene end by 8 bases; junction bases not matched to a gene: 3. This CDR3 contains 13 residues. CDR3 region: CASSLLTGGGYTF. The CDR3, as DNA: TGTGCCAGCAGCTTATTGACAGGGGGAGGCTACACCTTC. The whole variable domain, filled in from reference TRBV7-9 and TRBJ1-2, reads DTGVSQNPRHKITKRGQNVTFRCDPISEHNRLYWYRQTLGQGPEFLTYFQNEAQLEKSRLLSDRFSAERPKGSFSTLEIQRTEQGDSAMYLCASSLLTGGGYTFGSGTRLTVV.

The rearrangement uses TRBV11-2 and TRBJ1-1, with D perhaps TRBD1 (6 bases). The V gene lost 1 base and the J gene lost 7 bases, with 13 bases spanning the gap. CDR1 and CDR2 from the germline V gene are SGHAT and FQNNGV. This CDR3 is built from 14 residues. CDR3: CASSLGGLRNEAFF. Here the CDR3 DNA reads TGTGCCAGCAGCTTAGGGGGGCTGCGAAATGAAGCTTTCTTT.

The chain has TRBV7-3 and TRBJ2-1; possibly TRBD1 for D (5 bases). The CDR3 runs 15 residues. The germline CDR1 and CDR2 sequences are SGHTA and FQGTGA. The V gene lost 3 bases and the J gene lost 6 bases, with 15 bases spanning the gap. CDR3 in amino acids: CASSFKRGPFNEQFF. For the CDR3, the DNA is TGTGCCAGCAGCTTCAAAAGGGGCCCTTTCAATGAGCAGTTCTTC.

Regarding this clone: The identical CDR3 is also encoded by other nucleotide sequences in the sample. The rearrangement links TRBV30 to TRBJ1-1; unclear D gene. This CDR3 comprises 14 residues. The ends were cut back, 0 bases at V and 0 bases at J, with 8 bases in the middle. Germline lookup yields CDR1 GTSNPN and CDR2 SVGIG (reference sequence). The CDR3 region is CAWSVPGLNTEAFF. CDR3 nucleotide sequence: TGTGCCTGGAGTGTACCGGGGTTGAACACTGAAGCTTTCTTT.

This clone was detected many times. The chain carries TRBV2 and TRBJ2-4; D might be TRBD2 (6 bases). Germline CDR1 and CDR2: SNHLY and FYNNEI. Trimming left V 6 bases short and J 6 bases short, with 15 bases between. CDR3 length: 14 residues. CDR3 protein: CASRGPGLGNIQYF. The DNA of the CDR3 is TGTGCCAGCAGGGGACCGGGACTGGGAAACATTCAGTACTTC.

This rearrangement joins TRBV14 to TRBJ2-5; 7 positions agree with TRBD1. V shed 1 base, J shed 4 bases, and the junction held 3 bases outside the gene matches. This CDR3 has 14 residues. Germline assignment: CDR1 SGHDN and CDR2 FVKESK. The CDR3 spells CASSQVGGGETQYF. The CDR3 DNA reads as TGTGCCAGCAGCCAAGTAGGGGGCGGAGAGACCCAGTACTTC.